The 17 T cell receptor beta chains reported below all come from one sample, sequenced in a study of regulatory T cells in long-lasting Graves disease. Time point in this sample: persistent/refractory GD, antithyroid drugs over 5 years with positive TRAb. Researchers made the TCR library from RNA that was extracted from PBMCs. Investigators prepared the TCR beta libraries by applying iRepertoire HTBI primers and Arm-PCR of CDR3 regions. Each CDR3 protein is one row after TCRdb ran MiXCR on the multiplex PCR reads. The sample shows 500,000 to 800,000 distinct CDR3 sequences, around 30% of them seen only once. Sequencing was performed on peripheral blood mononuclear cells (PBMCs), taken when the disease was refractory, from a patient treated with antithyroid drugs. The receptors shown here come from a female donor with Graves disease.

The chain combines TRBV7-2 with TRBJ1-5; D is undetermined. V was shortened by 3 bases and J by 10 bases, with 10 bases between the two germline ends. Germline CDR1 SGHTA, CDR2 FQGNSA. CDR3 length: 12 amino acids. This chain's CDR3 is CASSFDSIPQHF. Written as DNA, the CDR3 is TGTGCCAGCAGCTTTGATTCCATCCCCCAGCATTTT. Full variable domain (outside the CDR3, taken from reference TRBV7-2 and TRBJ1-5): GAGVSQSPSNKVTEKGKDVELRCDPISGHTALYWYRQSLGQGLEFLIYFQGNSAPDKSGLPSDRFSAERTGGSVSTLTIQRTQQEDSAVYLCASSFDSIPQHFGDGTRLSIL.

This clonotype was seen a handful of times. J is TRBJ1-1 and V is TRBV7-9; D unresolved. The germline V gene has CDR1 SEHNR and CDR2 FQNEAQ (reference sequence). This CDR3 is 12 amino acids long. V shed 11 bases and J shed 0 bases, with 10 bases lying between them. CDR3 loop: CAAAQLNTEAFF. CDR3 coding DNA: TGTGCCGCAGCCCAGTTGAACACTGAAGCTTTCTTT.

This clonotype has at least ten counts. The V and J genes are TRBV6-1 and TRBJ1-2; D remains ambiguous. This CDR3 has 12 residues. With 1 base removed from V and 12 bases from J, the gap between germline ends came to 12 bases. CDR1 and CDR2 from the germline V gene are MNHNS and SASEGT. The CDR3 protein is CASSEGARRHTF. In DNA form, the CDR3 reads TGTGCCAGCAGTGAAGGGGCACGCCGGCACACCTTC.

There are a few counts of this clonotype. J is TRBJ2-5 and V is TRBV10-1, with a weak D call TRBD2 (5 bases). The germline V gene encodes CDR1 WNHNN and CDR2 SYGVQD (reference sequence). Trimming left V 3 bases short and J 5 bases short, with 13 bases between. The CDR3 totals 14 residues. CDR3 in DNA: TGCGCCAGCAGTGACAGAGGGATGCGGGAGACCCAGTACTTC. It codes for CASSDRGMRETQYF.

J is TRBJ1-2 and V is TRBV5-1; 10 bases line up with TRBD1. V lost 4 bases to trimming and J lost 4 bases; unmatched junction nucleotides: 10. CDR1 is SGHRS, CDR2 YFSETQ, per germline. The CDR3 runs 16 residues. The DNA for the CDR3 is TGCGCCAGCAGCCTACGGACAGGGGGGGGCCCCTATGGCTACACCTTC. It translates to CASSLRTGGGPYGYTF.

The sample holds one count of this clonotype. This chain's CDR3 is CASALPGKNIQYF. The CDR3 nucleotides are TGTGCCAGCGCCCTCCCGGGCAAAAACATTCAGTACTTC. The chain is built from TRBV13 and TRBJ2-4; no definite D call. The germline V and J ends were trimmed by 8 bases and 3 bases, with 11 bases remaining between them. Germline loops: CDR1 PRHDT, CDR2 FYEKMQ (reference sequence). This CDR3 region has 13 residues.

J is TRBJ2-5 and V is TRBV27; 12 bases fit TRBD2. CDR3 length: 15 residues. CDR1 is MNHEY, CDR2 SMNVEV, per germline (reference sequence). Unmatched junction bases numbered 4, after V lost 5 bases and J lost 3 bases. The CDR3 bases are TGTGCCAGCAGTGCGCGACTAGCGGGAGAAGAGACCCAGTACTTC. Residues: CASSARLAGEETQYF.

The chain carries TRBV27 and TRBJ2-7, with 7 bases identical to TRBD1. The V segment lost 5 bases and the J segment 5 bases; nucleotides outside the gene matches: 3. There are 12 residues in the CDR3. The germline gives CDR1 MNHEY, CDR2 SMNVEV (reference sequence). CDR3 nucleotides: TGTGCCAGCAGTGTGACAGGGAACGAGCAGTACTTC. Protein: CASSVTGNEQYF.

This clonotype has just a few counts. The CDR3 spells CASSLSGRAVGADTQYF. The CDR3 region has the DNA TGTGCCAGCAGTTTGTCCGGGAGGGCCGTAGGCGCAGATACGCAGTATTTT. The chain combines TRBV12-3 or TRBV12-4 with TRBJ2-3; the match to TRBD2 covers 8 bases. The CDR3 extends over 17 amino acids. J lost 4 bases, V lost 3 bases, and 12 bases had no gene match.

The chain combines TRBV30 with TRBJ1-1; D gene unclear. This CDR3 comprises 13 residues. The germline CDR1 and CDR2 sequences are GTSNPN and SVGIG (reference sequence). Trimming removed 4 bases from V and 2 bases from J, with 11 bases in between. CDR3 sequence reads: CAWIFAANTEAFF. For the CDR3, the DNA is TGTGCCTGGATCTTTGCCGCTAACACTGAAGCTTTCTTT. The full variable domain, rest sourced from reference TRBV30 and TRBJ1-1, is SQTIHQWPATLVQPVGSPLSLECTVEGTSNPNLYWYRQAAGRGLQLLFYSVGIGQISSEVPQNLSASRPQDRQFILSSKKLLLSDSGFYLCAWIFAANTEAFFGQGTRLTVV.

CDR3: CSVSGGWGNQPQHF. The CDR3 DNA reads as TGCAGCGTTAGCGGGGGTTGGGGCAATCAGCCCCAGCATTTT. V and J are TRBV29-1 and TRBJ1-5; TRBD1 might be the D (5 bases). The CDR3 runs 14 residues. The V gene lost 5 bases and the J gene lost 2 bases, with 13 bases spanning the gap. Germline CDR1 SQVTM, CDR2 ANQGSEA.

Comments on this clonotype: With a much larger clone just one base away, this may be a read error. The rearrangement joins TRBV12-3 or TRBV12-4 to TRBJ2-2; D remains ambiguous. The CDR3 loop spans 13 amino acids. The CDR3 DNA follows: TGTGCCGGCAGTTTAGGGTTGGCCGGGGAGCTGTTTTTT. The encoded protein is CAGSLGLAGELFF.

This rearrangement joins TRBV30 to TRBJ1-2; 8 nucleotides agree with TRBD1. Germline V gives CDR1 GTSNPN, CDR2 SVGIG (reference sequence). V dropped 8 bases and J dropped 7; count of bases not matched to a gene: 9. CDR3 size: 12 residues. The CDR3 DNA follows: TGTGCCCGGAAGGGAGACAGGGGTGGCTACACCTTC. Its translation: CARKGDRGGYTF.

This clonotype appeared once. The chain carries TRBV11-1 and TRBJ2-1; 8 bases fit TRBD1. Trimming removed 4 bases from V and 5 bases from J; junction bases left unmatched: 7. Germline V lookup: CDR1 SGHAT, CDR2 FQDESV (reference sequence). The CDR3 runs 15 residues. The CDR3 region is CASSSGTGAHNEQFF. For the CDR3, the DNA is TGTGCCAGCAGCTCCGGGACAGGAGCTCACAATGAGCAGTTCTTC.

This clonotype was observed a handful of times. The gene calls are TRBV7-9 and TRBJ2-5, with 10 bases matching TRBD2. Looked up from germline, CDR1 is SEHNR and CDR2 is FQNEAQ (reference sequence). V dropped 9 bases and J dropped 2; count of bases not matched to a gene: 6. The CDR3 is made up of 14 amino acids. CDR3 coding DNA: TGTGCCAGTAATTTAGCGGGAGGTCAAGAGACCCAGTACTTC. Translation: CASNLAGGQETQYF.

The rearrangement links TRBV20-1 to TRBJ1-1, with 7 bases aligning to TRBD1. The germline gives CDR1 DFQATT, CDR2 SNEGSKA (reference sequence). The CDR3 has 14 amino acids. V shed 5 bases, J shed 5 bases, and the junction held 11 bases outside the gene matches. The CDR3 here is CSAVDRLEGTEAFF. The CDR3 bases are TGCAGTGCTGTGGACAGGTTGGAGGGTACTGAAGCTTTCTTT.

This clonotype was seen only a few times. The chain employs TRBV19 and TRBJ1-1; D unclear. Germline loops: CDR1 LNHDA, CDR2 SQIVND (reference sequence). Trimming took 4 bases from V and 6 from J, leaving 12 bases between them. The CDR3 spans 13 residues. CDR3 sequence reads: CASSTHLRAEAFF. The CDR3 DNA is TGTGCCAGTAGTACCCACCTACGCGCTGAAGCTTTCTTT.